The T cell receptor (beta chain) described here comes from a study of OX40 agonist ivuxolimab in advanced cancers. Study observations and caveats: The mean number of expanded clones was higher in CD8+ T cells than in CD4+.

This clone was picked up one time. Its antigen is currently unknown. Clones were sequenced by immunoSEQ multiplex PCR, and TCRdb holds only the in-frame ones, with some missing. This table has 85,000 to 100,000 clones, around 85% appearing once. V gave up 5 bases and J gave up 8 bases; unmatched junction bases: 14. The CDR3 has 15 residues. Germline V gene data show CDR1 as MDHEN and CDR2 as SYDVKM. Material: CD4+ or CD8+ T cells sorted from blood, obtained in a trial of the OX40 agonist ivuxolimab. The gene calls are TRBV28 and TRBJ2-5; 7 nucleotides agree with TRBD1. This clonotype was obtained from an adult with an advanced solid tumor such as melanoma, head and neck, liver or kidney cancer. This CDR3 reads CASSPPGTKGATQYF. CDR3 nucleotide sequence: TGTGCCAGCAGTCCACCCGGGACAAAGGGGGCTACCCAGTACTTC.